The 18 T cell receptor beta chains reported below all come from one sample, sequenced in a study of blood T cell repertoires in COVID-19 (dated by TCRdb to the early 2020s). The library was built by means of the immunoSEQ multiplex PCR assay. TCRdb retrieved this table from immuneACCESS and kept in-frame rearrangements only. Not all clones are present; in checked studies, unresolved V genes account for under half, and no reason is known for the remainder. Here the sample has some 490,000 clones; more than 85% occur a single time. Jointly, the top ten make up under 9.5% of the sample. Sequences were obtained from PBMCs or T cells enriched from blood (not recorded which). The source is a woman aged 60-75 years who had recovered from COVID-19.

In this sample, this clone turned up many times. The V gene is TRBV3-1 (or the pseudogene TRBV3-2), the J gene TRBJ1-1, with unresolved D. CDR3 length: 14 amino acids. Between the trimmed V and J ends, which lost 5 bases and 5 bases, there was a span of 15 bases. The germline V gene encodes CDR1 LGHDT and CDR2 YNNKEL (reference sequence). Here the CDR3 DNA reads TGTGCCAGCAGCGACATGGGAGCGAGTACTGAAGCTTTCTTT. It codes for CASSDMGASTEAFF.

The chain combines TRBV2 with TRBJ2-3; 7 nucleotides align to TRBD1. CDR1 and CDR2 (germline): SNHLY, FYNNEI. V was clipped by 3 bases and J by 2 bases; unmatched bases: 2. The CDR3 loop spans 14 amino acids. CDR3 in amino acids: CASSDEGATDTQYF. The CDR3 bases are TGTGCCAGCAGTGACGAGGGGGCCACAGATACGCAGTATTTT.

The chain employs TRBV19 and TRBJ2-2, with 8 bases matching TRBD1. The germline CDR1 and CDR2 sequences are LNHDA and SQIVND (reference sequence). The CDR3 consists of 15 residues. V lost 6 bases to trimming and J lost 3 bases; unmatched junction nucleotides: 6. The CDR3 DNA reads as TGTGCCAGTAGCCTTATACAGGGGGACACCGGGGAGCTGTTTTTT. Encoded protein: CASSLIQGDTGELFF.

The chain has TRBV4-2 and TRBJ2-7, with 10 bases fitting TRBD1. V dropped 2 bases and J dropped 6; count of bases not matched to a gene: 10. Germline CDR1 and CDR2: LGHNA and YNFKEQ. The length of the CDR3 is 16 residues. The CDR3 reads CASSQTSGDRGLEQYF. The DNA for the CDR3 is TGTGCCAGCAGCCAAACTAGCGGCGACAGGGGGCTCGAGCAGTACTTC.

The rearrangement uses TRBV30 and TRBJ2-2; 10 bases are a match to TRBD2. CDR3 size: 14 residues. V gave up 2 bases and J gave up 4 bases; unmatched junction bases: 1. Germline loops: CDR1 GTSNPN, CDR2 SVGIG (reference sequence). CDR3 in amino acids: CAWSKRGGTGELFF. CDR3 bases: TGTGCCTGGAGTAAGCGGGGGGGCACCGGGGAGCTGTTTTTT.

The chain recombines TRBV5-1 with TRBJ1-6; no firm D call. Germline V CDR1 and CDR2: SGHRS, YFSETQ. Trimming cost V 0 bases and J 0 bases, with 7 bases left between them. The CDR3 has 16 amino acids. The CDR3 nucleotides read TGCGCCAGCAGCTTGGATTTCTCCTCCTATAATTCACCCCTCCACTTT. It yields the protein CASSLDFSSYNSPLHF.

The chain recombines TRBV30 with TRBJ2-7; 7 bases are shared with TRBD1. The J segment lost 5 bases and the V segment lost 2 bases, leaving 15 bases of the junction unmatched. Germline CDR1 is GTSNPN and CDR2 is SVGIG (reference sequence). This CDR3 has 16 residues. The CDR3 DNA sequence: TGTGCCTGGAGTCTAGGGGCAGGGGGTCGCCTCCACGAGCAGTACTTC. Translating it yields CAWSLGAGGRLHEQYF.

The chain couples TRBV5-4 to TRBJ1-4; a possible D gene is TRBD1 (6 bases). In germline, CDR1 is SGHNT, CDR2 YYREEE (reference sequence). The V and J ends lost 7 bases and 6 bases respectively, with 10 bases between them. This CDR3 has 12 residues. CDR3 bases: TGTGCCAGCGGACAGTTGGATGAAAAACTGTTTTTT. This codes for CASGQLDEKLFF.

This chain uses TRBV12-5 with TRBJ2-3; 14 bases align to TRBD2. The germline V gene encodes CDR1 LGHNT and CDR2 FRNRAP. This CDR3 is built from 17 residues. V shed 11 bases and J 0 bases; nucleotides not matched to a gene: 10. This CDR3 reads CASSGLAGVYSTDTQYF. The CDR3 DNA reads as TGTGCTTCCTCGGGACTAGCGGGGGTCTATAGCACAGATACGCAGTATTTT.

The rearrangement joins TRBV2 to TRBJ1-3; a possible D gene is TRBD1 (5 bases). CDR3 length equals 14 residues. The germline V gene has CDR1 SNHLY and CDR2 FYNNEI. V was clipped by 5 bases and J by 4 bases, with 12 bases between them. This CDR3 reads CASSRGVAGNTIYF. In DNA form, the CDR3 reads TGTGCCAGCAGTCGGGGGGTTGCAGGAAACACCATATATTTT.

The chain employs TRBV6-5 and TRBJ1-6; D remains ambiguous. The CDR3 sequence is 12 residues long. V lost 5 bases and J lost 13, with 12 bases in between. Germline V CDR1 and CDR2: MNHEY, SVGAGI. In DNA, the CDR3 is TGTGCCAGCAGTCCCTCGAGTATCCCCCTCCACTTT. It is translated as CASSPSSIPLHF.

The chain has TRBV5-1 and TRBJ2-2; D is possibly TRBD1 (6 bases). This CDR3 spans 14 amino acids. Germline assignment: CDR1 SGHRS and CDR2 YFSETQ. The V gene lost 0 bases and the J gene lost 6 bases, with 9 bases spanning the gap. The CDR3 reads CASSLDRVAGELFF. CDR3 bases: TGCGCCAGCAGCTTGGACAGGGTGGCCGGGGAGCTGTTTTTT.

This sequence joins TRBV7-2 and TRBJ2-1; TRBD1 aligns across 7 bases. V lost 2 bases to trimming and J lost 7 bases; unmatched junction nucleotides: 8. The CDR3 runs 15 residues. Germline lookup yields CDR1 SGHTA and CDR2 FQGNSA. CDR3 loop: CASSLQQGIGNEQFF. The CDR3 coding sequence is TGTGCCAGCAGCTTACAACAGGGGATAGGAAATGAGCAGTTCTTC.

This clone has more than one count but fewer than ten. The genes are TRBV2 and TRBJ2-7; TRBD1 is a possible D gene (5 bases). The CDR3 contains 12 residues. CDR1 is SNHLY, CDR2 FYNNEI, per germline. V lost 7 bases and J lost 2, with 9 bases in between. The chain's CDR3 is CASTRDPYEQYF. The CDR3 DNA follows: TGTGCCAGCACCAGGGATCCCTACGAGCAGTACTTC.

V is TRBV5-1 and J is TRBJ2-3, with 12 bases identical to TRBD2. Losses at the gene ends were 1 base for V and 0 bases for J; bases not matched to a gene: 6. The CDR3 has 18 residues. CDR1 SGHRS and CDR2 YFSETQ come from the germline V gene. The CDR3 here is CASSLSASGGVSTDTQYF. In nucleotides, the CDR3 is TGCGCCAGCAGCTTGTCTGCTAGCGGGGGGGTTAGCACAGATACGCAGTATTTT.

CDR3: CASSFYRGQGEGEQYF. In DNA form, the CDR3 reads TGCGCCAGCAGCTTCTACCGGGGACAGGGGGAGGGGGAGCAGTACTTC. This rearrangement joins TRBV5-1 to TRBJ2-7; TRBD1 aligns across 11 bases. The germline CDR1 and CDR2 sequences are SGHRS and YFSETQ. V trimming: 2 bases; J trimming: 7 bases; junction bases outside the gene matches: 11. The CDR3 loop spans 16 amino acids.

This CDR3 is CATSRDRVGAGEQYF. The CDR3 DNA reads TGTGCCACCAGCAGAGATCGTGTAGGGGCTGGGGAGCAGTACTTC. This chain joins TRBV15 and TRBJ2-7, with D tentatively TRBD1 (5 bases). V was cut by 0 bases and J by 7 bases, with 16 bases left in between. CDR3 size: 15 residues. Germline values: CDR1 LNHNV, CDR2 YYDKDF (reference sequence).

This sequence joins TRBV11-3 and TRBJ2-3; 7 bases match TRBD2. After removal of 5 bases from V and 6 bases from J, the junction contained 8 bases not matched to a gene. CDR3 size: 14 residues. Germline-derived CDR1 and CDR2 are SGHNT and YENEEA. The CDR3 sequence is CASSPGGGDDTQYF. The CDR3 DNA sequence: TGTGCCAGCAGCCCGGGGGGAGGGGACGATACGCAGTATTTT.